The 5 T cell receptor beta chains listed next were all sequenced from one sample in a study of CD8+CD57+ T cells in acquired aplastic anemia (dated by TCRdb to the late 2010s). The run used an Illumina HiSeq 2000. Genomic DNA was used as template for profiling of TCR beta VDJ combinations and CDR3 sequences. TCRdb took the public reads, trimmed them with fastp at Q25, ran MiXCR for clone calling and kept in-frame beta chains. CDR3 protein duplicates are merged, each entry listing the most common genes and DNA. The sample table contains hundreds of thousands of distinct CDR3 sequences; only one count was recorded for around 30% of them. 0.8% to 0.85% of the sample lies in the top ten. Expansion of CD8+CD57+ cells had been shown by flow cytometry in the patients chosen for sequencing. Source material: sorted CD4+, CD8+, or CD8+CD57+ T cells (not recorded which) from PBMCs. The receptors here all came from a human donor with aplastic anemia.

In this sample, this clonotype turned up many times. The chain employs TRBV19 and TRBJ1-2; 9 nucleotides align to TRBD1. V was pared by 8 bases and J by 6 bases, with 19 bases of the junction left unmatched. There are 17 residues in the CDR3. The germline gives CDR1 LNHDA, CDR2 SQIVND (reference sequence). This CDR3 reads CASSTTGTGFEVNGYTF. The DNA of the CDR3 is TGTGCCAGTTCTACCACCGGGACAGGGTTCGAAGTAAATGGCTACACCTTC.

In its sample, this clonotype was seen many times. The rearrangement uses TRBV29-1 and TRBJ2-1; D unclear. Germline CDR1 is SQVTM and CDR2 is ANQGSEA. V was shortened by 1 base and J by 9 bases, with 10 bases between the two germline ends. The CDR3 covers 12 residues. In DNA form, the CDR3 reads TGCAGCGTTGAAGCTGTGGTTAGTGAGCAGTTCTTC. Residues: CSVEAVVSEQFF.

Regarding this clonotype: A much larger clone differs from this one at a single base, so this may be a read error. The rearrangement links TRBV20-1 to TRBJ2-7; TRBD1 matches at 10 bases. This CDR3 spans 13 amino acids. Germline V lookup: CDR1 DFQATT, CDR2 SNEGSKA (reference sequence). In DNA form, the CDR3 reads TGCAGTGCTCCCGACAGGGGGCGAGCCGAGCAGCACTTC. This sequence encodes CSAPDRGRAEQHF.

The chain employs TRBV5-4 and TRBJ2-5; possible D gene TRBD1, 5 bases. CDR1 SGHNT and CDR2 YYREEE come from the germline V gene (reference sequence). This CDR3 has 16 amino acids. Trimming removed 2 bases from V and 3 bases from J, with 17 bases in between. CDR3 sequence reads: CASSLVFGQTKETQYF. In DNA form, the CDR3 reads TGTGCCAGCAGCTTAGTTTTCGGACAAACAAAAGAGACCCAGTACTTC.

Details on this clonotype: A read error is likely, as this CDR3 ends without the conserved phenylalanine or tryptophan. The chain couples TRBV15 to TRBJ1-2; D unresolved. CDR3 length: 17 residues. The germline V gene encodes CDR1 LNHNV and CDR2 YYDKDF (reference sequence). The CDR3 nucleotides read TGTGCCACCAGCGGAGAACCCGCGGCAGCCACTAACTATGGCTACACCTCC. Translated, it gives CATSGEPAAATNYGYTS.